Listed here are 2 T cell receptor beta chains from one sample, sequenced in a study of blood T cell repertoires in COVID-19. Clones were read by immunoSEQ multiplex PCR, and TCRdb kept only the in-frame ones, dropping some. The sample consists of about 190,000 clones, roughly four fifths of them appearing once. The specimen was peripheral blood. The source is a man younger than 45 with active or convalescent COVID-19.

CDR3 region: CAWSRSLQFDTQYF. As DNA, the CDR3 is TGTGCCTGGAGTAGAAGCCTCCAATTCGATACGCAGTATTTT. This rearrangement joins TRBV30 to TRBJ2-3; D ambiguous. The CDR3 length is 14 residues. Trimming stripped 2 bases from V and 6 bases from J, with 15 bases between. Germline CDR1 is GTSNPN and CDR2 is SVGIG (reference sequence).

The chain joins TRBV19 to TRBJ1-1; TRBD1 aligns across 8 bases. J lost 4 bases, V lost 6 bases, and 7 bases had no gene match. The CDR3 length is 14 residues. Germline loops: CDR1 LNHDA, CDR2 SQIVND (reference sequence). The CDR3 DNA sequence: TGTGCCAGTAGCCCCAGGGGGCGCTTCACTGAAGCTTTCTTT. Translated, it gives CASSPRGRFTEAFF. Supplemented by reference TRBV19 and TRBJ1-1, the full variable domain reads DGGITQSPKYLFRKEGQNVTLSCEQNLNHDAMYWYRQDPGQGLRLIYYSQIVNDFQKGDIAEGYSVSREKKESFPLTVTSAQKNPTAFYLCASSPRGRFTEAFFGQGTRLTVV.